This TCR beta chain was sequenced during a study of CD8 T cells in Susac syndrome. Negative isolation was applied to CD8+ and CD4+ T cells, and FACS enrichment was applied to TEMRA cells. Reverse transcription of roughly 0.5 to 1 ug RNA used random hexamers. Each CDR3 protein gets one entry after TCRdb re-called the immunoSEQ multiplex PCR reads with MiXCR. The table records about 110,000 distinct CDR3 sequences, approximately 93% of them present only once. Losses at the gene ends were 4 bases for V and 4 bases for J; bases not matched to a gene: 6. Germline V gene sequence: CDR1 DFQATT, CDR2 SNEGSKA (reference sequence). The CDR3 runs to 13 residues.

V is TRBV20-1 and J is TRBJ1-1; 7 positions agree with TRBD1. This TCR was sampled from a human donor with Susac syndrome. Material for sequencing was CD8+ T cells from PBMCs. The CDR3 region is CSATYYRGTEAFF. CDR3 nucleotides: TGCAGTGCTACCTACTACAGGGGCACTGAAGCTTTCTTT.